The clone carrying this TCR beta chain showed up just a few times. Antigen specificity is unknown. Trimming removed 1 base at V and 7 bases at J, with 14 bases between. This CDR3 has 15 amino acids. The germline CDR1 and CDR2 sequences are MNHNS and SASEGT. This record belongs to a study of blood T cells in healthy people across ages. Overall study context: The capture of about one barcoded beta molecule per two T cells was achieved by template switching.

No fewer than 6 micrograms of total RNA were isolated from every sample. Study-wide points: Long-lived and aged donors differed, with more naive CD4+ cells and higher diversity in the long-lived.

Next came a second PCR, run for about 6 to 12 cycles, which used a sample-barcoded 5' primer along with a J-beta primer mix. TCRdb re-analysed the 5' RACE reads in MiXCR, keeping a single row per CDR3 protein. The sample carries around 1,000,000 distinct CDR3 sequences, around 25% recorded once. Separately, the same data were catalogued under a study of T cells of mothers and their children. From that paper: Nobody spotted any persistent microchimeric T cell clones.

The specimen sequenced was blood. The clonotype originates from a girl aged 2-15 years in good health. The chain joins TRBV6-1 to TRBJ1-5; a weak D match, TRBD1 (5 bases). The CDR3 DNA sequence: TGTGCCAGCAGTGAAGGCAGGGAATCGGGACAGCCCCAGCATTTT. Its protein product is CASSEGRESGQPQHF.